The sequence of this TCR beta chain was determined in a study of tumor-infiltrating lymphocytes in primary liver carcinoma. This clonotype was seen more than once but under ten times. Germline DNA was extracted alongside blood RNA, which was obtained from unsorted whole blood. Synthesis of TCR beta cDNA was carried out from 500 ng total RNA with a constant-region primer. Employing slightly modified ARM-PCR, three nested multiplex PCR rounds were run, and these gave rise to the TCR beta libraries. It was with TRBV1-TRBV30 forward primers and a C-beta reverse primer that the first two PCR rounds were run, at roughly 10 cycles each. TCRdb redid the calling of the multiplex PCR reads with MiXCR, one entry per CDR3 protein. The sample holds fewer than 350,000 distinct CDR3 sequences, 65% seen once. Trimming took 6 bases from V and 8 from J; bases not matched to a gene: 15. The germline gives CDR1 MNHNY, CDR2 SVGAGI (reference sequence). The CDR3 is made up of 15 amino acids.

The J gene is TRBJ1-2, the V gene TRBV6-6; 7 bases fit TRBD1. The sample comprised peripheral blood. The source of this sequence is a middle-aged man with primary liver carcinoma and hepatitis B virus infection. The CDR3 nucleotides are TGTGCCAGCAGAACAAACCTGAAGGGGGCCGGAGGCTACACCTTC. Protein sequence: CASRTNLKGAGGYTF.